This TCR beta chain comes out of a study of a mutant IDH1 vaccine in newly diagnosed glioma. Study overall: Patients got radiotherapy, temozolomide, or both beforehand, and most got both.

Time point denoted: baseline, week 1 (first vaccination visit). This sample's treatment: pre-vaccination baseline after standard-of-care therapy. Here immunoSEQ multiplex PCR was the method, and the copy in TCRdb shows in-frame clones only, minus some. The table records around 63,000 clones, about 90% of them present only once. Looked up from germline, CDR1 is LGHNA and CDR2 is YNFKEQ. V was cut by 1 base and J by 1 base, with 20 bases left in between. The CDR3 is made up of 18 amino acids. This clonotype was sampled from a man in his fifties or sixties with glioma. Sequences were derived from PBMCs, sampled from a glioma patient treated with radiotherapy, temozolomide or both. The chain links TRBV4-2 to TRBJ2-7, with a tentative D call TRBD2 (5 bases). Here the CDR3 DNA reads TGTGCCAGCAGCCAAGTCGCCCCCGCTGGACTCGGGTCCTACGAGCAGTACTTC. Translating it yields CASSQVAPAGLGSYEQYF.